These 17 T cell receptor beta chains share one sample of origin, sequenced in a study of cytomegalovirus exposure and HLA in healthy donors. The study ran its PCR with 60 Vbeta and 13 Jbeta primers. Assay used: immunoSEQ multiplex PCR; TCRdb lists only in-frame clones, some missing. The table includes roughly 100,000 clones, approximately 77% detected once. Material for sequencing was PBMCs. These receptor sequences come from a female donor in good health and CMV-seronegative.

The V gene is TRBV15, the J gene TRBJ2-1; D might be TRBD2 (6 bases). The V gene lost 1 base and the J gene lost 0 bases, with 13 bases spanning the gap. CDR1 and CDR2 from the germline V gene are LNHNV and YYDKDF (reference sequence). The CDR3 length is 17 residues. CDR3 sequence reads: CATSRAGLSLSYNEQFF. CDR3 coding DNA: TGTGCCACCAGCAGAGCAGGACTATCTCTCTCCTACAATGAGCAGTTCTTC.

The CDR3 here is CASSPAGTSGYNEQFF. The CDR3 DNA follows: TGTGCCAGCAGCCCGGCCGGGACTAGCGGCTACAATGAGCAGTTCTTC. The chain employs TRBV7-3 and TRBJ2-1, with 11 bases identical to TRBD2. The CDR3 loop spans 16 amino acids. The V gene end was trimmed by 5 bases and the J gene end by 3 bases; junction bases not matched to a gene: 6. Germline CDR1 SGHTA, CDR2 FQGTGA. The full variable domain, its missing parts supplied by reference TRBV7-3 and TRBJ2-1, is GAGVSQTPSNKVTEKGKYVELRCDPISGHTALYWYRQSLGQGPEFLIYFQGTGAADDSGLPNDRFFAVRPEGSVSTLKIQRTERGDSAVYLCASSPAGTSGYNEQFFGPGTRLTVL.

CDR3 nucleotide sequence: TGTGCCAGCAGTTACTCGTCCGGGGGAGGGACTGAAGCTTTCTTT. Protein: CASSYSSGGGTEAFF. The J gene is TRBJ1-1, the V gene TRBV6-5; possible D gene TRBD1, 5 bases. V was trimmed by 0 bases and J by 5 bases, leaving 13 bases between them. Germline values: CDR1 MNHEY, CDR2 SVGAGI. The CDR3 spans 15 residues.

This clone occurred a few times. In DNA, the CDR3 is TGTGCCAGCACTGCGGGCCCGAACCCAACAGATACGCAGTATTTT. Translated: CASTAGPNPTDTQYF. The rearrangement uses TRBV6-1 and TRBJ2-3; the D gene is possibly TRBD2 (5 bases). The CDR3 has 15 residues. Trimming shortened V by 7 bases and J by 3 bases, and 17 bases separated the two germline ends. CDR1 and CDR2 (germline): MNHNS, SASEGT.

The J gene is TRBJ1-6, the V gene TRBV5-4; 12 positions match TRBD1. The trim removed 4 bases at V and 7 bases at J, leaving 6 bases unmatched. The germline V gene encodes CDR1 SGHNT and CDR2 YYREEE (reference sequence). The CDR3 has 16 residues. DNA for the CDR3: TGTGCCAGCAGCGAGGGACAGGGGGCGAGGAATTCACCCCTCCACTTT. It codes for CASSEGQGARNSPLHF.

This chain links TRBV7-6 with TRBJ2-1, with a weak D call TRBD1 (6 bases). V was clipped by 3 bases and J by 6 bases, with 12 bases between them. The V gene's germline CDR1 is SGHVS and CDR2 FNYEAQ. The CDR3 is 14 residues long. The CDR3 nucleotides are TGTGCCAGCAGCTTTTTACAGGGCGGCAATGAGCAGTTCTTC. Protein sequence: CASSFLQGGNEQFF.

The CDR3 here is CASSQETPSPTGELFF. CDR3 bases: TGTGCCAGCAGCCAGGAGACCCCTTCACCAACCGGGGAGCTGTTTTTT. The rearrangement joins TRBV4-2 to TRBJ2-2, with no clear D. V was clipped by 3 bases and J by 5 bases, with 16 bases between them. This CDR3 is 16 amino acids long. Germline CDR1 LGHNA, CDR2 YNFKEQ.

This chain uses TRBV27 with TRBJ2-2, with TRBD2 identical over 8 bases. V was clipped by 2 bases and J by 3 bases; unmatched bases: 5. The CDR3 consists of 16 residues. CDR1 is MNHEY, CDR2 SMNVEV, per germline (reference sequence). The CDR3 DNA follows: TGTGCCAGCAGTTTAAGAGGGACTAGAGACACCGGGGAGCTGTTTTTT. Translated, it gives CASSLRGTRDTGELFF.

The V and J genes are TRBV5-1 and TRBJ2-1; 9 nucleotides line up with TRBD1. With 0 bases clipped from V and 5 bases from J, the junction kept 3 bases outside the gene matches. This CDR3 has 15 amino acids. The germline gives CDR1 SGHRS, CDR2 YFSETQ. The CDR3 sequence is CASSLADRGDNEQFF. The CDR3 nucleotides are TGCGCCAGCAGCTTGGCGGACAGGGGCGACAATGAGCAGTTCTTC.

The V gene is TRBV28, the J gene TRBJ2-7, with no clear D. CDR3 length: 15 amino acids. The germline CDR1 and CDR2 sequences are MDHEN and SYDVKM. Trimming removed 4 bases from V and 2 bases from J, with 15 bases in between. For the CDR3, the DNA is TGTGCCAGCAGTTCCCCCCCAGGTATCACCTACGAGCAGTACTTC. Amino acid sequence: CASSSPPGITYEQYF.

The chain employs TRBV7-3 and TRBJ1-1; maybe TRBD1 (5 bases). Germline V gives CDR1 SGHTA, CDR2 FQGTGA. Trimming shortened V by 2 bases and J by 1 base, and 11 bases separated the two germline ends. The CDR3 is 15 residues long. CDR3 sequence (DNA): TGTGCCAGCAGCTTATCCGCAACAGGGAACACTGAAGCTTTCTTT. Its translation: CASSLSATGNTEAFF.

The V and J genes are TRBV7-8 and TRBJ2-2; tentatively, D is TRBD1 (6 bases). The length of the CDR3 is 16 residues. The V and J ends lost 2 bases and 4 bases respectively, with 14 bases between them. The germline V gene has CDR1 SGHVS and CDR2 FQNEAQ. CDR3 protein: CASSLISRGSTGELFF. CDR3 bases: TGTGCCAGCAGCTTAATATCCAGGGGAAGCACCGGGGAGCTGTTTTTT.

The chain uses TRBV18 and TRBJ1-2; tentative D call: TRBD1 (6 bases). Trimming removed 6 bases from V and 5 bases from J, with 25 bases in between. The germline CDR1 and CDR2 sequences are KGHSH and LQKENI. This CDR3 has 17 residues. The CDR3 nucleotides read TGTGCCAGCTCCCGACAGGACCCCTCTTTAAGCCCTTATGGCTACACCTTC. Residues: CASSRQDPSLSPYGYTF.

This clone came up once. The chain carries TRBV6-1 and TRBJ2-1; 9 bases are a match to TRBD2. This CDR3 contains 16 residues. CDR1 MNHNS and CDR2 SASEGT come from the germline V gene. V lost 4 bases and J lost 4; bases outside the gene matches: 8. CDR3 loop: CASSAPAGGRYNEQFF. The CDR3, as DNA: TGTGCCAGCAGTGCCCCAGCGGGGGGACGATACAATGAGCAGTTCTTC.

The chain carries TRBV18 and TRBJ1-2, with D tentatively TRBD1 (6 bases). Looked up from germline, CDR1 is KGHSH and CDR2 is LQKENI. This CDR3 comprises 14 residues. Trimming removed 3 bases at V and 3 bases at J, with 11 bases between. DNA of the CDR3: TGTGCCAGCTCACCGGGGGGGGCTGACTATGGCTACACCTTC. Translating it yields CASSPGGADYGYTF.

The CDR3, as DNA: TGTGCCAGCAGTTCGGGGCGGGGGAACACTGAAGCTTTCTTT. This gives the protein CASSSGRGNTEAFF. The chain combines TRBV28 with TRBJ1-1; D perhaps matches TRBD1 (5 bases). This CDR3 spans 14 amino acids. Germline lookup yields CDR1 MDHEN and CDR2 SYDVKM. The ends were cut back, 4 bases at V and 1 base at J, with 10 bases in the middle.

The rearrangement joins TRBV7-2 to TRBJ2-7; TRBD1 matches 10 bases. Germline loops: CDR1 SGHTA, CDR2 FQGNSA. Losses at the gene ends were 4 bases for V and 5 bases for J; bases not matched to a gene: 5. The CDR3 is 14 residues long. The CDR3 DNA reads as TGTGCCAGCAGCTCACGGACAGGGGGAAACGAGCAGTACTTC. Protein product: CASSSRTGGNEQYF.